Each of the 13 T cell receptor beta chains below was sequenced from the same sample in a study of cytomegalovirus exposure and HLA in healthy donors. Sequenced by immunoSEQ multiplex PCR; TCRdb stores in-frame clones only, minus some. Of about 160,000 clones in the sample, approximately 90% were seen once. Sequenced material: PBMCs. These receptors originate from a man aged 18 to 30 in good health and CMV-seronegative.

The rearrangement uses TRBV2 and TRBJ1-1; the D gene is possibly TRBD1 (5 bases). The CDR3 is 13 amino acids. The V gene's germline CDR1 is SNHLY and CDR2 FYNNEI. Trimming removed 2 bases from V and 1 base from J, with 5 bases in between. The CDR3 is CASSEQGNTEAFF. As DNA, the CDR3 is TGTGCCAGCAGTGAACAGGGGAACACTGAAGCTTTCTTT.

The J gene is TRBJ1-1, the V gene TRBV28; TRBD1 is a possible D gene (6 bases). The CDR3 sequence is 14 residues long. V was trimmed by 10 bases and J by 1 base, leaving 16 bases between them. Germline V CDR1 and CDR2: MDHEN, SYDVKM. This chain's CDR3 is CAIFRGGPNTEAFF. The DNA of the CDR3 is TGTGCCATCTTCCGGGGGGGGCCGAACACTGAAGCTTTCTTT.

The J gene is TRBJ1-1, the V gene TRBV6-5; 7 bases match TRBD1. Germline assignment: CDR1 MNHEY and CDR2 SVGAGI. Germline trimming cut 6 bases from V and 2 bases from J; bases unmatched to any gene: 6. This CDR3 region has 14 residues. The CDR3 DNA reads as TGTGCCAGCAGAACCGGGACAGCAAACACTGAAGCTTTCTTT. It codes for CASRTGTANTEAFF.

The chain uses TRBV7-8 and TRBJ2-7, with D maybe TRBD2 (6 bases). From germline, CDR1 is SGHVS and CDR2 FQNEAQ. Trimming took 5 bases from V and 2 from J, leaving 16 bases between them. This CDR3 contains 15 residues. The CDR3 loop is CASSAVIAEPYEQYF. The CDR3, as DNA: TGTGCCAGCAGCGCTGTAATAGCGGAGCCCTACGAGCAGTACTTC.

The J gene is TRBJ2-7, the V gene TRBV5-4, with D perhaps matching TRBD2 (7 bases). Per germline, CDR1 SGHNT and CDR2 YYREEE (reference sequence). The CDR3 totals 16 residues. Trimming took off 4 bases at V and 1 base at J, with 18 bases between the two ends. Written as DNA, the CDR3 is TGTGCCAGCAGCCTGGAGGGGGGGGTGGTGTCCTACGAGCAGTACGTC. It translates to CASSLEGGVVSYEQYV.

The DNA for the CDR3 is TGTGCCAGCTCACCGGGTCTAGGGCAGGGGGTGTACGAGCAGTACGTC. It translates to CASSPGLGQGVYEQYV. The V call is TRBV18, the J call TRBJ2-7; 7 bases map to TRBD1. The CDR3 contains 16 residues. Germline V lookup: CDR1 KGHSH, CDR2 LQKENI. V shed 3 bases, J shed 4 bases, and the junction held 12 bases outside the gene matches.

CDR3 loop: CASSFGLNQPQHF. The DNA for the CDR3 is TGTGCCAGCAGTTTTGGGCTAAATCAGCCCCAGCATTTT. This chain joins TRBV28 and TRBJ1-5; no clear D. The length of the CDR3 is 13 residues. CDR1 MDHEN and CDR2 SYDVKM come from the germline V gene. Trimming removed 3 bases from V and 4 bases from J, with 7 bases in between. The full variable domain, with the rest looked up from reference TRBV28 and TRBJ1-5, is DVKVTQSSRYLVKRTGEKVFLECVQDMDHENMFWYRQDPGLGLRLIYFSYDVKMKEKGDIPEGYSVSREKKERFSLILESASTNQTSMYLCASSFGLNQPQHFGDGTRLSIL.

The gene calls are TRBV2 and TRBJ1-3; TRBD1 aligns across 7 bases. The V segment lost 1 base and the J segment 4 bases; nucleotides outside the gene matches: 1. This CDR3 has 14 residues. CDR1 SNHLY and CDR2 FYNNEI come from the germline V gene. The CDR3 coding sequence is TGTGCCAGCAGTGAAGTCAGGGGGGGAAACACCATATATTTT. Translation: CASSEVRGGNTIYF. Using reference TRBV2 and TRBJ1-3 for the parts outside the CDR3, the full variable domain is EPEVTQTPSHQVTQMGQEVILRCVPISNHLYFYWYRQILGQKVEFLVSFYNNEISEKSEIFDDQFSVERPDGSNFTLKIRSTKLEDSAMYFCASSEVRGGNTIYFGEGSWLTVV.

The chain links TRBV25-1 to TRBJ2-7; D is unclear. Trimming cost V 3 bases and J 1 base, with 7 bases left between them. Germline V gene sequence: CDR1 MGHDK, CDR2 SYGVNS. CDR3 length equals 13 residues. This chain's CDR3 is CASSDGGSYEQYF. CDR3 in DNA: TGTGCCAGCAGTGACGGCGGATCCTACGAGCAGTACTTC.

J is TRBJ1-1 and V is TRBV7-9; 8 positions match TRBD1. Germline CDR1 is SEHNR and CDR2 is FQNEAQ (reference sequence). V lost 5 bases, J lost 0 bases, and 2 bases stayed unmatched. The CDR3 contains 14 residues. The CDR3 DNA reads as TGTGCCAGCAGCCCAGGGGGCATGAACACTGAAGCTTTCTTT. As protein: CASSPGGMNTEAFF.

The chain joins TRBV28 to TRBJ2-3; 10 bases align to TRBD1. The CDR3 runs 15 residues. Germline values: CDR1 MDHEN, CDR2 SYDVKM. With V trimmed by 3 bases and J by 2 bases, 2 bases remained unmatched. CDR3 DNA: TGTGCCAGCAGTTTGGGACAGGGGCACACAGATACGCAGTATTTT. Its protein product is CASSLGQGHTDTQYF.

V gene TRBV5-1 combines with J gene TRBJ1-2, with TRBD1 identical over 7 bases. Germline CDR1 reads SGHRS; CDR2 reads YFSETQ. The CDR3 extends over 14 amino acids. Unmatched junction bases numbered 7, after V lost 4 bases and J lost 4 bases. The CDR3 region is CASSVRGGGYGYTF. Written as DNA, the CDR3 is TGCGCCAGCAGCGTACGAGGGGGCGGCTATGGCTACACCTTC.

This clone has a handful of counts. J is TRBJ2-7 and V is TRBV6-5; 7 bases are shared with TRBD1. With 5 bases clipped from V and 2 bases from J, the junction kept 3 bases outside the gene matches. The CDR3 loop spans 13 amino acids. Per the germline V gene, CDR1 is MNHEY and CDR2 is SVGAGI. In DNA, the CDR3 is TGTGCCAGCAGTAGACAGGGAACCTACGAGCAGTACTTC. This gives the protein CASSRQGTYEQYF.